Listed here are 2 T cell receptor beta chains from one sample, sequenced in a study of T cell responses to AZD1222 COVID-19 vaccine. This table comes from immunoSEQ multiplex PCR, and its TCRdb copy is limited to in-frame clones, with some not included. The sample comprises 120,000 to 150,000 clones, 90% of which are singletons, and roughly 3.1% rests with the top ten. Material: peripheral blood, obtained on day 0 of AZD1222 vaccination. The receptors stem from an adult in good health.

V is TRBV24-1 and J is TRBJ2-1; 8 positions match TRBD1. With V trimmed by 3 bases and J by 5 bases, 8 bases remained unmatched. Germline V gene lookup returns CDR1 KGHDR and CDR2 SFDVKD. CDR3 size: 16 residues. Here the CDR3 DNA reads TGTGCCACCAGTGATCCGATCGGGACAGGTGACAATGAGCAGTTCTTC. Translating gives CATSDPIGTGDNEQFF.

This clone appeared a few times. This chain connects TRBV21-1 to TRBJ1-1. TRBV21-1 is termed a pseudogene. This CDR3 is 16 amino acids long. The CDR3: CASSKWEKAANTEAFF. CDR3 DNA sequence: TGTGCCAGCAGCAAATGGGAAAAGGCTGCGAACACTGAAGCTTTCTTT.